The 5 T cell receptor beta chains given below trace back to one sample, sequenced in a study of T-cell reconstitution after alpha-beta-depleted transplantation in children. The authors prepared the TCRbeta library with unique molecular identifiers. Using its own MiXCR run on the PCR reads, TCRdb lists one record per CDR3 protein. The sample carries roughly 670,000 distinct CDR3 sequences, about 12% recorded once. The specimen comprised PBMCs, sampled before TCRalphabeta/CD19-depleted stem cell transplant. Receptors were obtained from a girl aged 2 to 10 with congenital amegakaryocytic thrombocytopenia, due to receive a stem cell transplant.

On this clonotype: This may arise from a read error, as a much more abundant clone is one base away. The chain links TRBV20-1 to TRBJ2-1, with D perhaps TRBD1 (6 bases). Germline CDR1 reads DFQATT; CDR2 reads SNEGSKA (reference sequence). This CDR3 has 12 amino acids. CDR3 bases: TGCAGTCCTAGATTCACAGGGACTGAGCAGTTCTTC. As protein: CSPRFTGTEQFF.

This clonotype was recorded many times. CDR3 bases: TGTGCCAGCAGCTTACCTGTTAGCACAGATACGCAGTATTTT. It yields the protein CASSLPVSTDTQYF. The V and J genes are TRBV7-9 and TRBJ2-3; D not resolved. Germline V gives CDR1 SEHNR, CDR2 FQNEAQ (reference sequence). The CDR3 sequence is 14 residues long. V lost 2 bases and J 0 bases, leaving 6 bases between the germline ends.

This sequence joins TRBV2 and TRBJ2-1; D perhaps matches TRBD2 (6 bases). CDR3 length equals 12 residues. CDR1 is SNHLY, CDR2 FYNNEI, per germline. V lost 7 bases to trimming and J lost 7 bases, with 11 bases between them. In DNA, the CDR3 is TGTGCCAGCACACGACTAGGGAATGAGCAGTTCTTC. Encoded protein: CASTRLGNEQFF. The full variable domain, in which reference TRBV2 and TRBJ2-1 provide the parts outside the CDR3, is EPEVTQTPSHQVTQMGQEVILRCVPISNHLYFYWYRQILGQKVEFLVSFYNNEISEKSEIFDDQFSVERPDGSNFTLKIRSTKLEDSAMYFCASTRLGNEQFFGPGTRLTVL.

As regards this clonotype: Possible read error: a much larger clone is one base away. The chain links TRBV29-1 to TRBJ1-3, with D possibly TRBD1 on 5 matching bases. Germline V gene lookup returns CDR1 SQVTM and CDR2 ANQGSEA. The CDR3 sequence is 12 residues long. The CDR3 here is CSVRDSGNTKYF. The CDR3 nucleotides are TGCAGCGTAAGGGACTCTGGAAACACCAAATATTTT.

This clonotype was seen at least ten times. This sequence joins TRBV5-1 and TRBJ2-3, with D perhaps TRBD1 or TRBD2 (5 bases each). The germline V gene encodes CDR1 SGHRS and CDR2 YFSETQ. This CDR3 contains 16 residues. Trimming removed 1 base at V and 4 bases at J, with 16 bases between. This chain's CDR3 is CASSLFGDLGADTQYF. The CDR3, as DNA: TGCGCCAGCAGCTTGTTTGGGGACCTCGGCGCAGATACGCAGTATTTT.